This T cell receptor beta chain was documented in a study of preoperative IRX-2 immunotherapy in early breast cancer. Clones were read by immunoSEQ multiplex PCR, and TCRdb kept only the in-frame ones, dropping some. Of roughly 35,000 clones in the sample, roughly 95% were seen once. Regarding treatment: preoperative locoregional IRX-2 cytokine immunotherapy. This CDR3 is built from 13 residues. The ends lost 8 bases at V and 5 bases at J; junction bases unmatched: 4. Germline CDR1 and CDR2: WNHNN and SYGVQD (reference sequence). The rearrangement joins TRBV10-1 to TRBJ2-3, with 10 nucleotides matching TRBD1. The sample was collected from a patient treated with IRX-2 immunotherapy. This receptor was identified in a human donor with breast cancer. This CDR3 is CASSGTGVDTQYF. The CDR3 DNA reads TGCGCCAGCTCCGGGACAGGGGTAGATACGCAGTATTTT.